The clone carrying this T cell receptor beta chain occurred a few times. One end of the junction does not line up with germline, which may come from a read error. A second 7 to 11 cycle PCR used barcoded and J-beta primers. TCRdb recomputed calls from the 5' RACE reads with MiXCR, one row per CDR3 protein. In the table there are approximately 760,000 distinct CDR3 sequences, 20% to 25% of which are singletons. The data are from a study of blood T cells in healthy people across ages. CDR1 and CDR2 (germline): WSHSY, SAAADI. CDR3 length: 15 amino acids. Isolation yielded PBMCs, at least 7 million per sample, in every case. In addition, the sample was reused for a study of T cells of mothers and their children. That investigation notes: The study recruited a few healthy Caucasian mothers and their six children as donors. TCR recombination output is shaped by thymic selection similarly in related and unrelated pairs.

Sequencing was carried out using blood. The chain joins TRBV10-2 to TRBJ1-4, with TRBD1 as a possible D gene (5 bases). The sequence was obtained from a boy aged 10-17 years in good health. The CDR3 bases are TGCGCCAGCAGAGGTAACACAGGAACTAATGAAAAACTGGTTTTT. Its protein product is CASRGNTGTNEKLVF.